The clone carrying this TCR beta chain has just a few counts. Data came from immunoSEQ multiplex PCR; TCRdb stores just in-frame clones and leaves some out. Here the sample spans 37,000 or so clones, over 80% being singletons. Germline V gives CDR1 SNHLY, CDR2 FYNNEI. The CDR3 spans 14 residues. V shed 6 bases and J 3 bases; nucleotides not matched to a gene: 5. This specimen comes from a study of T cells in localized non-small cell lung cancer. The specimen comprised peripheral blood, sampled before any cancer treatment. This clonotype was obtained from a woman aged 40-69 years with stage I lung adenocarcinoma. The V and J genes are TRBV2 and TRBJ1-5; TRBD1 matches at 7 bases. Written as DNA, the CDR3 is TGTGCCAGCAGGCCACAGGGGAACAATCAGCCCCAGCATTTT. This gives the protein CASRPQGNNQPQHF.